One and the same sample provided the 4 T cell receptor beta chains below, sequenced in a study of blood T cell repertoires in COVID-19. Assay: immunoSEQ multiplex PCR; the TCRdb copy retains only in-frame clones and omits some. Among over 250,000 clones listed, 80% to 90% were seen once. Specimen: PBMCs or T cells enriched from blood (not recorded which). The receptor set was obtained from a middle-aged man who had recovered from COVID-19.

The rearrangement uses TRBV6-5 and TRBJ2-7; 13 positions agree with TRBD2. CDR1 and CDR2 (germline): MNHEY, SVGAGI. The CDR3 is 15 residues long. V gave up 6 bases and J gave up 0 bases; unmatched junction bases: 2. The CDR3 sequence is CASRGTSGDSYEQYF. The DNA of the CDR3 is TGTGCCAGCAGAGGGACTAGCGGGGACTCCTACGAGCAGTACTTC.

This clone was recorded only once. The V gene is TRBV20-1, the J gene TRBJ1-1; D is uncertain. V lost 5 bases and J lost 10, with 14 bases in between. The CDR3 contains 11 residues. Germline V lookup: CDR1 DFQATT, CDR2 SNEGSKA (reference sequence). DNA of the CDR3: TGCAGTGCTCGGACCGAGGGAGGAGCTTTCTTT. It is translated as CSARTEGGAFF.

The chain has TRBV7-8 and TRBJ2-5; 7 nucleotides line up with TRBD1. V dropped 4 bases and J dropped 4; count of bases not matched to a gene: 12. This CDR3 is 16 amino acids long. Germline V CDR1 and CDR2: SGHVS, FQNEAQ. The CDR3 reads CASSSLAGGTLETQYF. CDR3 in DNA: TGTGCCAGCAGCTCTCTAGCAGGGGGAACTCTAGAGACCCAGTACTTC. Variable domain in full (rest from reference TRBV7-8 and TRBJ2-5): GAGVSQSPRYKVAKRGQDVALRCDPISGHVSLFWYQQALGQGPEFLTYFQNEAQLDKSGLPSDRFFAERPEGSVSTLKIQRTQQEDSAVYLCASSSLAGGTLETQYFGPGTRLLVL.

This chain connects TRBV19 to TRBJ1-1, with a possible D match to TRBD1 (6 bases). Trimming shortened V by 8 bases and J by 3 bases, and 22 bases separated the two germline ends. Germline V gives CDR1 LNHDA, CDR2 SQIVND (reference sequence). The CDR3 spans 16 residues. The chain's CDR3 is CASVSGALRGDTEAFF. In DNA form, the CDR3 reads TGTGCCAGTGTATCAGGGGCCCTACGAGGGGACACTGAAGCTTTCTTT.